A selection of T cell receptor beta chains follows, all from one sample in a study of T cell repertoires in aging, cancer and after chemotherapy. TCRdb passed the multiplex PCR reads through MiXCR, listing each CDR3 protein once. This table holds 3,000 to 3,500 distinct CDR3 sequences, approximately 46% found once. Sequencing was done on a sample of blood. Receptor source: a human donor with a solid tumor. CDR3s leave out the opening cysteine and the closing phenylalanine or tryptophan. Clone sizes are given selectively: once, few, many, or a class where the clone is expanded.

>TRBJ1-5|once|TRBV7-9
ASSLDVGGGQPQH
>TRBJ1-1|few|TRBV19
ASSTVRDTEAF
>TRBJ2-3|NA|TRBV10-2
ASSPGTSGYTDTQY
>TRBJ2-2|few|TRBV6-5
ASSYSTGANTGELF
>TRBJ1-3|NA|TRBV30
AWSVQVVSGNTIY
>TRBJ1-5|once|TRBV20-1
SAKPLWGRTYSNQPQH
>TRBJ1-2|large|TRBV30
AWSVGDAYGYT
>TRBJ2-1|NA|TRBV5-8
ASGGRGKTNEQF
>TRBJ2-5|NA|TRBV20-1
SASSVGVRETQY
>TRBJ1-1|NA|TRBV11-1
ASSLQGTEAF
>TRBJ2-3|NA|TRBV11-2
ASSDRWDTQY
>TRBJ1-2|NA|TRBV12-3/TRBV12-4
ASSPTLNYGYT
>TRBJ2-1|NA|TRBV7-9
ASSLSGTYNEQF
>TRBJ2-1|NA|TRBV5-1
ASSLANPRGPRSDEQF
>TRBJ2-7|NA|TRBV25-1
ASMVWEGEQY
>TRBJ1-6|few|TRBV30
AWSARDKTN
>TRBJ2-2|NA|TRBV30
AWSRLAVTGELF